The 6 T cell receptor beta chains in this list originate from one sample, sequenced in a study of T-cell reconstitution after alpha-beta-depleted transplantation in children. Unique molecular identifiers were built into the TCRbeta library. One entry per CDR3 protein results from TCRdb running MiXCR on the PCR reads. The data contain 610,000 or so distinct CDR3 sequences, 20% to 30% of them singletons. The sequencing here drew on PBMCs, taken before TCRalphabeta/CD19-depleted stem cell transplant. The receptors were gathered from a boy in the first two years of life with Wiskott-Aldrich syndrome, due to receive a stem cell transplant.

J is TRBJ2-5 and V is TRBV6-1, with TRBD1 matching over 8 bases. This CDR3 is 15 amino acids long. Germline CDR1 and CDR2: MNHNS and SASEGT. The V gene end was trimmed by 5 bases and the J gene end by 1 base; junction bases not matched to a gene: 6. The CDR3: CASSRPGTGQETQYF. CDR3 in DNA: TGTGCCAGCAGTAGGCCGGGGACAGGCCAAGAGACCCAGTACTTC.

V usage is TRBV5-1 and J usage is TRBJ2-3; TRBD2 matches at 7 bases. The junction had 3 bases not matched to a gene; V was cut back by 0 bases and J by 2 bases. The CDR3 loop spans 15 amino acids. CDR1 is SGHRS and CDR2 is YFSETQ in the germline V gene. The CDR3, as DNA: TGCGCCAGCAGCTTGGCTAGCGGTCACACAGATACGCAGTATTTT. Translated: CASSLASGHTDTQYF. The entire variable domain, with the rest obtained from reference TRBV5-1 and TRBJ2-3, is as follows: KAGVTQTPRYLIKTRGQQVTLSCSPISGHRSVSWYQQTPGQGLQFLFEYFSETQRNKGNFPGRFSGRQFSNSRSEMNVSTLELGDSALYLCASSLASGHTDTQYFGPGTRLTVL.

The rearrangement links TRBV5-1 to TRBJ2-3; the D gene is possibly TRBD1 (6 bases). The CDR3 is 15 residues long. Germline V lookup: CDR1 SGHRS, CDR2 YFSETQ. V was pared by 4 bases and J by 3 bases, with 15 bases between. The CDR3 DNA is TGCGCCAGCAGCGGCAGACACAGGGATACAGATACGCAGTATTTT. Its translation is CASSGRHRDTDTQYF.

V usage is TRBV29-1 and J usage is TRBJ2-7; 8 bases agree with TRBD1. Germline V gene data show CDR1 as SQVTM and CDR2 as ANQGSEA. Trimming took 4 bases from V and 2 from J; bases not matched to a gene: 7. This CDR3 is 14 amino acids long. CDR3 loop: CSVGGRGQTYEQYF. The CDR3 DNA reads TGCAGCGTTGGGGGCAGGGGGCAAACCTACGAGCAGTACTTC.

This chain connects TRBV3-1 to TRBJ1-1; tentative D call: TRBD1 (5 bases). Trimming stripped 6 bases from V and 5 bases from J, with 13 bases between. Germline values: CDR1 LGHDT, CDR2 YNNKEL (reference sequence). The CDR3 extends over 13 amino acids. The CDR3 DNA follows: TGTGCCAGCAGACAGGCGGGGTATACTGAAGCTTTCTTT. Its protein product is CASRQAGYTEAFF.

The V gene is TRBV20-1, the J gene TRBJ1-4; D is ambiguous. Germline values: CDR1 DFQATT, CDR2 SNEGSKA (reference sequence). This CDR3 has 15 residues. Trimming stripped 1 base from V and 0 bases from J, with 9 bases between. The CDR3 DNA reads as TGCAGTGCTAGAGTCCGTCCTGCAACTAATGAAAAACTGTTTTTT. Translation gives CSARVRPATNEKLFF.